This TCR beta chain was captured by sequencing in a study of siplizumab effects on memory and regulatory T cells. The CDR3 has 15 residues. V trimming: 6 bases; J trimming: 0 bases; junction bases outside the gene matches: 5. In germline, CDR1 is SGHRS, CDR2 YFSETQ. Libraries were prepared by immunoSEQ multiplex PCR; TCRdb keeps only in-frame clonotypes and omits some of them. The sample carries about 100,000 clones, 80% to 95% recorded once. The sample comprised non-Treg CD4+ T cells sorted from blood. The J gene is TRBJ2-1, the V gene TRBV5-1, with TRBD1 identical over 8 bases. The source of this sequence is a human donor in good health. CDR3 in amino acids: CASTPTGGSYNEQFF. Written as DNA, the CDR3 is TGCGCCAGCACCCCTACAGGGGGCTCCTACAATGAGCAGTTCTTC.